This T cell receptor beta chain was found in a study of blood T cell repertoires in COVID-19. Turning to the study itself: Samples taken during acute and convalescent COVID-19 were collected in the United States, Italy and Spain.

Recovery meant two consecutive negative NP/OP PCR tests, professional clearance, or resolved symptoms. The germline CDR1 and CDR2 sequences are SGHRS and YFSETQ. The CDR3 spans 14 residues. Trimming shortened V by 4 bases and J by 5 bases, and 15 bases separated the two germline ends. Only in-frame clones appear in the TCRdb table, and some are missing; sequencing was by immunoSEQ multiplex PCR. The sample includes some 400,000 clones, more than 70% seen only once; the top ten take roughly 1.4%. The sample taken for sequencing was PBMCs or T cells enriched from blood (not recorded which). The V and J genes are TRBV5-1 and TRBJ2-5; TRBD2 is a possible D gene (5 bases). The source of this sequence is a man aged 25 to 40 who had recovered from COVID-19. The CDR3: CASSPLGRGETQYF. The CDR3 DNA reads as TGCGCCAGCAGCCCGCTGGGCCGCGGGGAGACCCAGTACTTC.